This T cell receptor beta chain was obtained from a study of blood T cell repertoires in COVID-19. Some clones are missing from TCRdb's copy, which holds only in-frame ones; the method was immunoSEQ multiplex PCR. Seen here are 390,000 or so clones, roughly 89% observed once, and the top ten hold 10%. Individuals aged about 18 to 89 years were recruited from approximately 24 US areas. V lost 3 bases to trimming and J lost 6 bases; unmatched junction nucleotides: 10. From germline, CDR1 is LNHDA and CDR2 SQIVND (reference sequence). The CDR3 sequence is 17 residues long. The receptor comes from a woman between 50 and 59 years old who had recovered from COVID-19. The chain carries TRBV19 and TRBJ2-2; 10 bases line up with TRBD1. The source material was PBMCs or T cells enriched from blood (not recorded which). The CDR3 is CASSIGIVGQGPGELFF. The CDR3 DNA reads TGTGCCAGTAGTATCGGGATTGTGGGACAGGGGCCCGGGGAGCTGTTTTTT.